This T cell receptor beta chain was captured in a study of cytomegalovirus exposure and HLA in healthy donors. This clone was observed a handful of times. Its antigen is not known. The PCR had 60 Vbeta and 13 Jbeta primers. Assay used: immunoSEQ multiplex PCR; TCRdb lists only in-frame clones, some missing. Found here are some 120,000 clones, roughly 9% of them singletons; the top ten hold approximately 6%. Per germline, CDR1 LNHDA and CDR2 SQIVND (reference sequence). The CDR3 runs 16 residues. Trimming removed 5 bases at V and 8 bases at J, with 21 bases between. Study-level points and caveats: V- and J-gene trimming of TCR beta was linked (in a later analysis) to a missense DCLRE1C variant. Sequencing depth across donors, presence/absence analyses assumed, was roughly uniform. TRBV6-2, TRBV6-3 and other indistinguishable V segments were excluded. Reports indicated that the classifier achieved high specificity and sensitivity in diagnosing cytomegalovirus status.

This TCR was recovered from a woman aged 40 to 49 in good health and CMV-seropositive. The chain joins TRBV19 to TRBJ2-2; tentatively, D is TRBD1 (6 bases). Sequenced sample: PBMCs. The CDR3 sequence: CASSHPRDTEGGELFF. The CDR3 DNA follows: TGTGCCAGTAGTCACCCCCGGGACACTGAGGGTGGGGAGCTGTTTTTT.